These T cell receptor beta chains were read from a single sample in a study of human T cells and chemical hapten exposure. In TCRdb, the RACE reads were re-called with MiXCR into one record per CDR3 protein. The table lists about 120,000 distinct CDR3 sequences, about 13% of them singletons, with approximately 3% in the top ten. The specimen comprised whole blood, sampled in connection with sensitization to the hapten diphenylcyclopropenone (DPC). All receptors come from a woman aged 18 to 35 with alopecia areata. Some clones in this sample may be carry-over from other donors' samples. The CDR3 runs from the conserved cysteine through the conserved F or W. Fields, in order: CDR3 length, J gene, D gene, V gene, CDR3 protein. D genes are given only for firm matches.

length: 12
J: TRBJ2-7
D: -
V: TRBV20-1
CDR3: CSARIEAGKQYF

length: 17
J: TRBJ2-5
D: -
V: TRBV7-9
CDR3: CASSPGGRADPQETQYF

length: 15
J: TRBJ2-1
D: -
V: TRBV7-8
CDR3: CASSSEAVSYNEQFF

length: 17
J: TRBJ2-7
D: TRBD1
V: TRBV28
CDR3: CASSFSDRGTLAYEQYF

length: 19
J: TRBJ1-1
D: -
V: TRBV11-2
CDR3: CASSLGYRDRRPMNTEAFF

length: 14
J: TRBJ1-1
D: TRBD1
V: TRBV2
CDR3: CASSRTGANTEAFF

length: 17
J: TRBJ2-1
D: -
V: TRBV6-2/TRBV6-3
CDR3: CASSRDNSLVSYNEQFF

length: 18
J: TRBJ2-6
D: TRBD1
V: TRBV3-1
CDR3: CASSRWRDRGTGANVLTF

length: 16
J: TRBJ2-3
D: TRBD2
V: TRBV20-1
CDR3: CSARRVSGGHTDTQYF

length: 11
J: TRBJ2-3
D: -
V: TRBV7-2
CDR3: CASSLRDTQYF

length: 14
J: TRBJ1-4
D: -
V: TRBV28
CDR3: CASSLEGGSEKLFF

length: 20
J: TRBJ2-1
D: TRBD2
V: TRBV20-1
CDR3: CSARDNLAGGNYPRLDEQFF

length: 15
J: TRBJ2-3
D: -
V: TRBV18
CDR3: CASSPGVPSTDTQYF

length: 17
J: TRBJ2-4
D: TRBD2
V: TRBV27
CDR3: CASRAPSSGGRRNIQYF

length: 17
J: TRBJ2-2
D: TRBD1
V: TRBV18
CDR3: CASSPGQTYSNTGELFF

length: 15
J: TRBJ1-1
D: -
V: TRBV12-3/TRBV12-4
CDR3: CASSLGRAMNTEAFF